The 31 T cell receptor beta chains in this list originate from one sample, sequenced in a study of cytomegalovirus exposure and HLA in healthy donors. Primers for the PCR totalled 60 Vbeta and 13 Jbeta. Only in-frame clones appear in the TCRdb table, and some are missing; sequencing was by immunoSEQ multiplex PCR. The data contain 130,000 or so clones, around 77% of them singletons. The source material was PBMCs. Receptor source: a man between 18 and 35 years old in good health and CMV-seropositive.

The rearrangement uses TRBV10-3 and TRBJ1-1, with TRBD1 identical over 11 bases. Germline assignment: CDR1 ENHRY and CDR2 SYGVKD. The CDR3 consists of 15 residues. V lost 7 bases and J lost 3; bases outside the gene matches: 7. CDR3 sequence reads: CAITSGQGADTEAFF. CDR3 bases: TGTGCCATCACTTCTGGACAGGGGGCGGACACTGAAGCTTTCTTT.

This clone was observed a handful of times. CDR3: CASSLAAGVGNQPQHF. The CDR3 bases are TGTGCCAGCAGCTTAGCCGCAGGGGTCGGCAATCAGCCCCAGCATTTT. This chain connects TRBV7-6 to TRBJ1-5, with D perhaps TRBD1 (6 bases). The V and J ends lost 0 bases and 2 bases respectively, with 11 bases between them. Germline V CDR1 and CDR2: SGHVS, FNYEAQ. This CDR3 comprises 16 residues.

CDR3 in DNA: TGTGCCAGCAGTCCCCCAGGGGGCCCCTATAATTCACCCCTCCACTTT. As protein: CASSPPGGPYNSPLHF. The genes are TRBV27 and TRBJ1-6; TRBD1 agrees at 8 bases. Trimming removed 5 bases from V and 2 bases from J; junction bases left unmatched: 5. There are 16 residues in the CDR3. In germline, CDR1 is MNHEY, CDR2 SMNVEV (reference sequence).

This clone was seen once. This chain connects TRBV6-5 to TRBJ1-1; 7 positions agree with TRBD1. The CDR3 contains 14 residues. The junction had 3 bases not matched to a gene; V was cut back by 1 base and J by 4 bases. Germline V gene sequence: CDR1 MNHEY, CDR2 SVGAGI. CDR3: CASSYLDRATEAFF. In nucleotides, the CDR3 is TGTGCCAGCAGTTACTTAGACAGGGCCACTGAAGCTTTCTTT.

The rearrangement joins TRBV30 to TRBJ1-1; D perhaps matches TRBD1 (5 bases). Germline V gene sequence: CDR1 GTSNPN, CDR2 SVGIG (reference sequence). The CDR3 is 12 residues long. Trimming removed 8 bases from V and 0 bases from J, with 10 bases in between. CDR3 amino acids: CAGGGLNTEAFF. The DNA of the CDR3 is TGTGCCGGCGGGGGATTGAACACTGAAGCTTTCTTT.

V usage is TRBV6-5 and J usage is TRBJ1-2; 7 positions match TRBD1. V lost 3 bases to trimming and J lost 0 bases; unmatched junction nucleotides: 4. The CDR3 contains 15 residues. Germline CDR1 MNHEY, CDR2 SVGAGI. The CDR3 region is CASSYLQGTNYGYTF. The CDR3 DNA sequence: TGTGCCAGCAGTTATTTACAGGGGACTAACTATGGCTACACCTTC.

The CDR3 here is CASSEGQSGSYEQYF. CDR3 DNA: TGTGCCAGCAGTGAAGGACAGTCTGGCTCCTACGAGCAGTACTTC. V and J are TRBV6-1 and TRBJ2-7; the D gene is possibly TRBD1 (5 bases). CDR1 and CDR2 from the germline V gene are MNHNS and SASEGT. V lost 1 base and J lost 0, with 10 bases in between. This CDR3 region has 15 residues.

For this clone: The sample holds other DNA sequences that translate to the same CDR3. The rearrangement joins TRBV5-6 to TRBJ2-5; the match to TRBD1 covers 7 bases. Looked up from germline, CDR1 is SGHDT and CDR2 is YYEEEE. V lost 2 bases and J lost 7; bases outside the gene matches: 5. The CDR3 covers 13 residues. The DNA of the CDR3 is TGTGCCAGCAGCTTAGGGACAGCAGGGACCCAGTACTTC. Its translation is CASSLGTAGTQYF.

The rearrangement uses TRBV5-1 and TRBJ1-2; TRBD1 agrees at 8 bases. The J segment lost 4 bases and the V segment lost 4 bases, leaving 6 bases of the junction unmatched. Germline loops: CDR1 SGHRS, CDR2 YFSETQ. The CDR3 is 14 residues long. The CDR3 nucleotides are TGCGCCAGCAGCCCCGGACAGGGATTCTATGGCTACACCTTC. Residues: CASSPGQGFYGYTF. Together with reference TRBV5-1 and TRBJ1-2, the CDR3 gives the full variable domain: KAGVTQTPRYLIKTRGQQVTLSCSPISGHRSVSWYQQTPGQGLQFLFEYFSETQRNKGNFPGRFSGRQFSNSRSEMNVSTLELGDSALYLCASSPGQGFYGYTFGSGTRLTVV.

The rearrangement links TRBV6-1 to TRBJ1-2; 7 positions agree with TRBD1. Germline V lookup: CDR1 MNHNS, CDR2 SASEGT. This CDR3 region has 15 residues. Trimming took 5 bases from V and 4 from J; bases not matched to a gene: 10. The chain's CDR3 is CASSPPWDSFYGYTF. As DNA, the CDR3 is TGTGCCAGCAGTCCCCCTTGGGACAGCTTCTATGGCTACACCTTC.

J is TRBJ1-1 and V is TRBV27, with a tentative D call TRBD1 (5 bases). V was trimmed by 5 bases and J by 7 bases, leaving 20 bases between them. CDR3 size: 15 residues. Germline lookup yields CDR1 MNHEY and CDR2 SMNVEV (reference sequence). The CDR3 region is CASSPRVPSRGEAFF. The CDR3 coding sequence is TGTGCCAGCAGTCCCAGGGTACCTTCTCGTGGTGAAGCTTTCTTT.

The chain links TRBV6-5 to TRBJ2-7; D not certain. V was clipped by 0 bases and J by 6 bases, with 9 bases between them. The germline gives CDR1 MNHEY, CDR2 SVGAGI. This CDR3 is built from 13 residues. CDR3 bases: TGTGCCAGCAGTTACTCGAGTGCTAGCGAGCAGTACTTC. This codes for CASSYSSASEQYF.

V and J are TRBV13 and TRBJ1-2; 11 nucleotides match TRBD1. Unmatched junction bases numbered 0, after V lost 4 bases and J lost 2 bases. Germline V gene lookup returns CDR1 PRHDT and CDR2 FYEKMQ (reference sequence). This CDR3 spans 14 amino acids. In DNA, the CDR3 is TGTGCCAGCAGCTGGACAGGGGGCAACTATGGCTACACCTTC. It is translated as CASSWTGGNYGYTF.

CDR3 nucleotides: TGTGCCAGCAGTTTATCAGCGGCGAGCTCCTACAATGAGCAGTTCTTC. It specifies CASSLSAASSYNEQFF. The rearrangement links TRBV27 to TRBJ2-1, with a weak D call TRBD2 (5 bases). The CDR3 covers 16 residues. Trimming took 0 bases from V and 0 from J, leaving 9 bases between them. The germline V gene encodes CDR1 MNHEY and CDR2 SMNVEV (reference sequence).

This clone was seen a few times. The chain joins TRBV14 to TRBJ2-3, with 12 bases aligning to TRBD2. J lost 0 bases, V lost 4 bases, and 5 bases had no gene match. This CDR3 region has 17 residues. The germline gives CDR1 SGHDN, CDR2 FVKESK. The CDR3 DNA reads TGTGCCAGCAGCCGACTAGCGGGGGAGACTAGCACAGATACGCAGTATTTT. Residues: CASSRLAGETSTDTQYF. Filled out from reference TRBV14 and TRBJ2-3, the complete variable domain reads EAGVTQFPSHSVIEKGQTVTLRCDPISGHDNLYWYRRVMGKEIKFLLHFVKESKQDESGMPNNRFLAERTGGTYSTLKVQPAELEDSGVYFCASSRLAGETSTDTQYFGPGTRLTVL.

This clone was detected only a few times. This chain connects TRBV6-1 to TRBJ2-7, with D perhaps TRBD2 (7 bases). The germline V gene encodes CDR1 MNHNS and CDR2 SASEGT. The CDR3 length is 12 residues. V gave up 5 bases and J gave up 6 bases, with 11 bases separating them. The CDR3 DNA follows: TGTGCCAGCAGTCCGAGGGGGGGCGAGCAGTACTTC. Translation gives CASSPRGGEQYF.

This clone was seen a single time. The V and J genes are TRBV5-8 and TRBJ2-1; TRBD1 might be the D (6 bases). The V and J ends lost 0 bases and 0 bases respectively, with 13 bases between them. The CDR3 totals 17 residues. Germline V lookup: CDR1 SGHTS, CDR2 YDEGEE. The CDR3 region is CASSLVLGRGSYNEQFF. In DNA form, the CDR3 reads TGTGCCAGCAGCTTGGTACTTGGCAGGGGCTCCTACAATGAGCAGTTCTTC.

The chain carries TRBV18 and TRBJ1-1, with 8 bases that match TRBD1. V was pared by 5 bases and J by 0 bases, with 2 bases of the junction left unmatched. Germline assignment: CDR1 KGHSH and CDR2 LQKENI. CDR3 length: 14 amino acids. CDR3 region: CASSGQGLNTEAFF. CDR3 nucleotide sequence: TGTGCCAGCTCAGGACAGGGATTGAACACTGAAGCTTTCTTT.

This chain links TRBV2 with TRBJ2-1; the match to TRBD2 covers 15 bases. Germline CDR1 SNHLY, CDR2 FYNNEI. V was pared by 7 bases and J by 7 bases, with 5 bases of the junction left unmatched. CDR3 length: 15 residues. For the CDR3, the DNA is TGTGCCAGCATGGAAGGACTAGCGGGGGGGAATGAGCAGTTCTTC. Translated: CASMEGLAGGNEQFF.

This chain's CDR3 is CASSLAGGAKNIQYF. CDR3 DNA: TGTGCCAGCAGCTTAGCGGGAGGAGCCAAAAACATTCAGTACTTC. The gene calls are TRBV28 and TRBJ2-4, with 10 bases aligning to TRBD2. With 6 bases clipped from V and 0 bases from J, the junction kept 2 bases outside the gene matches. The germline gives CDR1 MDHEN, CDR2 SYDVKM. The CDR3 is made up of 15 amino acids.

V and J are TRBV5-5 and TRBJ1-6; weak D call: TRBD1 (6 bases). CDR3 length: 16 residues. Looked up from germline, CDR1 is SGHKS and CDR2 is YYEKEE (reference sequence). V was cut by 3 bases and J by 7 bases, with 17 bases left in between. The CDR3 reads CASSYQTGLRNSPLHF. The CDR3 DNA reads TGTGCCAGCAGCTACCAGACAGGTTTAAGGAATTCACCCCTCCACTTT.

This sequence joins TRBV28 and TRBJ2-3, with 10 nucleotides matching TRBD2. Per the germline V gene, CDR1 is MDHEN and CDR2 is SYDVKM. The CDR3 runs to 13 residues. The trim removed 3 bases at V and 11 bases at J, leaving 5 bases unmatched. DNA for the CDR3: TGTGCCAGCAGTTTGCCCCTAGCGGGGGTGCAGTATTTT. It is translated as CASSLPLAGVQYF. Looking up the rest from reference TRBV28 and TRBJ2-3 gives the full variable domain: DVKVTQSSRYLVKRTGEKVFLECVQDMDHENMFWYRQDPGLGLRLIYFSYDVKMKEKGDIPEGYSVSREKKERFSLILESASTNQTSMYLCASSLPLAGVQYFGPGTRLTVL.

The chain joins TRBV4-1 to TRBJ1-5, with D perhaps TRBD1 (5 bases). The length of the CDR3 is 14 residues. V gave up 1 base and J gave up 5 bases, with 9 bases separating them. In germline, CDR1 is MGHRA, CDR2 YSYEKL. The CDR3 reads CASSQGGDYQPQHF. For the CDR3, the DNA is TGCGCCAGCAGCCAAGGGGGCGATTATCAGCCCCAGCATTTT.

The V call is TRBV9, the J call TRBJ2-1; 7 nucleotides line up with TRBD1. This CDR3 has 16 amino acids. V dropped 0 bases and J dropped 3; count of bases not matched to a gene: 6. CDR1 and CDR2 (germline): SGDLS, YYNGEE. Here the CDR3 DNA reads TGTGCCAGCAGCGTAGTTGGTCGACAGGGCTACAATGAGCAGTTCTTC. This codes for CASSVVGRQGYNEQFF.

The chain recombines TRBV4-1 with TRBJ2-3; 8 positions match TRBD1. This CDR3 has 21 amino acids. V lost 1 base and J lost 2; bases outside the gene matches: 20. CDR1 and CDR2 from the germline V gene are MGHRA and YSYEKL. DNA of the CDR3: TGCGCCAGCAGCCAAGTCCTGGGCGGTCAGGGGGCAAACCTTAACACAGATACGCAGTATTTT. This sequence encodes CASSQVLGGQGANLNTDTQYF.

The V call is TRBV9, the J call TRBJ2-5; D not resolved. Germline assignment: CDR1 SGDLS and CDR2 YYNGEE. V was trimmed by 3 bases and J by 5 bases, leaving 8 bases between them. The CDR3 spans 12 residues. The CDR3 loop is CASSAPSETQYF. The DNA of the CDR3 is TGTGCCAGCAGCGCACCGAGCGAGACCCAGTACTTC.

This rearrangement joins TRBV11-1 to TRBJ2-4; 9 bases are a match to TRBD1. The V gene end was trimmed by 3 bases and the J gene end by 9 bases; junction bases not matched to a gene: 9. Germline CDR1 SGHAT, CDR2 FQDESV (reference sequence). This CDR3 contains 15 residues. The CDR3 spells CASSLRRQGDGIQYF. For the CDR3, the DNA is TGTGCCAGCAGCTTGCGGAGACAGGGGGACGGCATTCAGTACTTC.

The chain has TRBV7-2 and TRBJ1-5, with a tentative D call TRBD1 (5 bases). From germline, CDR1 is SGHTA and CDR2 FQGNSA. The CDR3 is 16 amino acids. Trimming shortened V by 5 bases and J by 5 bases, and 19 bases separated the two germline ends. CDR3 DNA sequence: TGTGCCAGCAGCAACGGTCAGGGCGCCCCCCATCAGCCCCAGCATTTT. This sequence encodes CASSNGQGAPHQPQHF. The complete variable domain, with remaining parts taken from reference TRBV7-2 and TRBJ1-5, reads GAGVSQSPSNKVTEKGKDVELRCDPISGHTALYWYRQSLGQGLEFLIYFQGNSAPDKSGLPSDRFSAERTGGSVSTLTIQRTQQEDSAVYLCASSNGQGAPHQPQHFGDGTRLSIL.

The chain is built from TRBV19 and TRBJ2-1; 8 positions match TRBD1. Germline-derived CDR1 and CDR2 are LNHDA and SQIVND (reference sequence). CDR3 length equals 15 residues. With 5 bases clipped from V and 0 bases from J, the junction kept 3 bases outside the gene matches. The CDR3 nucleotides read TGTGCCAGTAGTCGACAGGGGAGCTCCTACAATGAGCAGTTCTTC. This codes for CASSRQGSSYNEQFF.

This clone was counted a few times. The chain combines TRBV7-9 with TRBJ1-2, with a weak D call TRBD1 (6 bases). CDR1 and CDR2 from the germline V gene are SEHNR and FQNEAQ (reference sequence). The CDR3 is 18 amino acids. V lost 2 bases and J 8 bases, leaving 27 bases between the germline ends. The CDR3 nucleotides are TGTGCCAGCAGCTTAACAGTCCCAGGTGGCAGGGGAGATGGAGGCTACACCTTC. Translation: CASSLTVPGGRGDGGYTF.

This clone was observed a few times. The genes are TRBV18 and TRBJ1-1; D remains unclear. The CDR3 contains 15 residues. Trimming left V 0 bases short and J 1 base short, with 9 bases between. Per the germline V gene, CDR1 is KGHSH and CDR2 is LQKENI. The DNA of the CDR3 is TGTGCCAGCTCACCACCAGTACGGGGGAACACTGAAGCTTTCTTT. Encoded protein: CASSPPVRGNTEAFF.